The entry below gives a single T cell receptor (beta chain) sequence along with its context. The data derive from a study of blood T cell repertoires in COVID-19. Original analysis: Estimates of nucleated cell counts were drawn from the amplification of reference gene primers. Sequenced by immunoSEQ multiplex PCR; TCRdb stores in-frame clones only, minus some. V, J and clone size derive from that table, while D and trimming were established from the DNA sequence. The top ten clones hold about 4.5% of a sample with around 320,000 clones, around 87% of them seen once. Germline-derived CDR1 and CDR2 are LNHDA and SQIVND (reference sequence). The CDR3 consists of 13 residues. V lost 4 bases and J 7 bases, leaving 13 bases between the germline ends. Cohort assignment relied on participant-reported clinical history.

This TCR came from a woman aged 18-30 years with acute COVID-19. This rearrangement joins TRBV19 to TRBJ2-5; tentatively, D is TRBD2 (5 bases). The sequenced material came from PBMCs or T cells enriched from blood (not recorded which). As DNA, the CDR3 is TGTGCCAGTAGTACCCACTTCGGAGGGACCCAGTACTTC. Translation: CASSTHFGGTQYF.